This TCR beta chain was observed in a study of PD-L1 blockade in urothelial cancer. Repertoires were generated with immunoSEQ multiplex PCR, while TCRdb's copy carries only in-frame clones and drops some. Here the sample spans some 84,000 clones, 87% being singletons. V was cut by 2 bases and J by 2 bases, with 12 bases left in between. The CDR3 is 16 amino acids. The germline CDR1 and CDR2 sequences are LNHDA and SQIVND (reference sequence). The TCR originated in a woman aged 70 to 79 with urothelial cancer. The chain uses TRBV19 and TRBJ1-4; D may be TRBD1 (5 bases). The source material was PBMCs, sampled around atezolizumab (anti-PD-L1) treatment. The DNA for the CDR3 is TGTGCCAGTAGTATACTCCAGGGTTGGACTAATGAAAAACTGTTTTTT. This gives the protein CASSILQGWTNEKLFF.